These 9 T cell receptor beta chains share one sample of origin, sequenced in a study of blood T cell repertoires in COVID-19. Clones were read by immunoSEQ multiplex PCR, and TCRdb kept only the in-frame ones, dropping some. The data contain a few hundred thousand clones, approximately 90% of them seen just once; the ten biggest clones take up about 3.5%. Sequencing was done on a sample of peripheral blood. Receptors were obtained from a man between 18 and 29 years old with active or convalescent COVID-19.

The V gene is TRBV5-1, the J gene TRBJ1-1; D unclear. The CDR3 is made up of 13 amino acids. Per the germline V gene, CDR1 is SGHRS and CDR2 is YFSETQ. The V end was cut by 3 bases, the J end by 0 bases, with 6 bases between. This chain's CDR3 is CASSSGLNTEAFF. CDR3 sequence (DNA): TGCGCCAGCAGCTCAGGATTGAACACTGAAGCTTTCTTT. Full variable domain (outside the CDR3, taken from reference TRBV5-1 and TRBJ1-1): KAGVTQTPRYLIKTRGQQVTLSCSPISGHRSVSWYQQTPGQGLQFLFEYFSETQRNKGNFPGRFSGRQFSNSRSEMNVSTLELGDSALYLCASSSGLNTEAFFGQGTRLTVV.

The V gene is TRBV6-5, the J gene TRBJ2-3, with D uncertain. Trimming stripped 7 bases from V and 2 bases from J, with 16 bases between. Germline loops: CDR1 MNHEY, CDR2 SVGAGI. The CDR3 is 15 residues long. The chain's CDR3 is CASNMRKILTDTQYF. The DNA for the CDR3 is TGTGCCAGCAATATGAGAAAGATCCTCACAGATACGCAGTATTTT.

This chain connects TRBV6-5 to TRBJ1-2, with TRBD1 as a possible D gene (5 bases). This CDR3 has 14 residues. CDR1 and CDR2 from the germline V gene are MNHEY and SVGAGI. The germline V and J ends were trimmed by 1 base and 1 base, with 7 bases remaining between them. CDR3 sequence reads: CASSYWGGNYGYTF. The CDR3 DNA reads TGTGCCAGCAGTTACTGGGGGGGTAACTATGGCTACACCTTC.

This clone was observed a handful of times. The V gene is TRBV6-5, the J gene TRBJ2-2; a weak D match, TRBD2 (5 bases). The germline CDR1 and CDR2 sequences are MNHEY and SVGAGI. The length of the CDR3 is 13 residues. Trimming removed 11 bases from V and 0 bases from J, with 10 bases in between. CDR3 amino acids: CAGGLTNTGELFF. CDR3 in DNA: TGTGCCGGAGGACTCACGAACACCGGGGAGCTGTTTTTT.

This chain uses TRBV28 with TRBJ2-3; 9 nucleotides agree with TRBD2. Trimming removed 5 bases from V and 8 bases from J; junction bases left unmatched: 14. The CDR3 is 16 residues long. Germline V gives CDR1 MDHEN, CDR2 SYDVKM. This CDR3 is CASSPARGGASGTQYF. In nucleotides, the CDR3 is TGTGCCAGCAGTCCTGCCCGCGGGGGGGCCTCGGGTACGCAGTATTTT.

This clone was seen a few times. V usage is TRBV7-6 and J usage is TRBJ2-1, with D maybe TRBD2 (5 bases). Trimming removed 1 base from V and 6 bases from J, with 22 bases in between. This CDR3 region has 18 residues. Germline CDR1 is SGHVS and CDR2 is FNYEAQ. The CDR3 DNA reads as TGTGCCAGCAGCTTAGTGTCGTTACGGAACGCGGGCCTCAATGAGCAGTTCTTC. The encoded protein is CASSLVSLRNAGLNEQFF.

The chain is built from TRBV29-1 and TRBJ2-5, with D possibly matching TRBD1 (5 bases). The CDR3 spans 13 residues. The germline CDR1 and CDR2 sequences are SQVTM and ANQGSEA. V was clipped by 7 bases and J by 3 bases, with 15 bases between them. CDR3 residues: CSAESDTEETQYF. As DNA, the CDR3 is TGCAGCGCCGAATCGGACACCGAAGAGACCCAGTACTTC.

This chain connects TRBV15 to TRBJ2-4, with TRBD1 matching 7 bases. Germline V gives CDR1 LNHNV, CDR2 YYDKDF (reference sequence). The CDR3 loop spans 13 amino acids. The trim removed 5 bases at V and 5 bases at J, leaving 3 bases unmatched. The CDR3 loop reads CATSGTVENIQYF. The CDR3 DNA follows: TGTGCCACCAGCGGGACAGTGGAAAACATTCAGTACTTC.

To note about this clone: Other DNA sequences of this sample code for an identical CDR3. CDR3 nucleotides: TGTGCCAGCAGTTACTCGGGCGCAAGCAATCAGCCCCAGCATTTT. It specifies CASSYSGASNQPQHF. The rearrangement uses TRBV6-5 and TRBJ1-5; D call uncertain. Germline V lookup: CDR1 MNHEY, CDR2 SVGAGI. Deletions cut 0 bases from V and 1 base from J, with 7 bases between. This CDR3 spans 15 amino acids.